This T cell receptor (beta chain) comes out of a study of blood T cell repertoires in COVID-19. Background on the study: Collection of acute and convalescent COVID-19 samples took place in the United States, Italy and Spain. Sources were T cells, B-cell-depleted T cells, or PBMCs; the material itself was cDNA or gDNA.

V trimming: 6 bases; J trimming: 1 base; junction bases outside the gene matches: 3. Germline V CDR1 and CDR2: MDHEN, SYDVKM. The CDR3 sequence is 17 residues long. The assay was immunoSEQ multiplex PCR, and TCRdb's table has in-frame clones only and misses some. The sample carries a few hundred thousand clones, approximately 90% recorded once. Individuals aged roughly 18 to 95 years were recruited from 24 US areas. Cohort allocation depended upon clinical history that participants reported. Sequencing was done on a sample of PBMCs or T cells enriched from blood (not recorded which). This chain uses TRBV28 with TRBJ2-6, with 13 positions matching TRBD2. The clonotype comes from a man aged 18-30 years with acute COVID-19. The chain's CDR3 is CASSRTSGGSGANVLTF. CDR3 coding DNA: TGTGCCAGCAGCCGGACTAGCGGGGGATCTGGGGCCAACGTCCTGACTTTC.